This TCR beta chain was found in a study of a mutant IDH1 vaccine in newly diagnosed glioma. Whole-study context: Most had both radiotherapy and temozolomide beforehand; others had only one. The week-35 safety follow-up was V12, and the week-47 study end was V13. Study-level findings and limits: The study observed vaccine-induced immune responses in roughly 95% of patients.

To note about this clone: As yet, its antigen is unknown.

Assay: immunoSEQ multiplex PCR; the TCRdb copy retains only in-frame clones and omits some. The repertoire holds tens of thousands of clones, with around 87% as singletons. The length of the CDR3 is 13 residues. V gave up 2 bases and J gave up 5 bases, with 9 bases separating them. Germline loops: CDR1 MNHEY, CDR2 SMNVEV (reference sequence). Noted time point: week 35, safety follow-up. Doses consisted of 300 ug of mutant IDH1 20-mer peptide each, paired with topical imiquimod. The sequence was obtained from a man aged 25-45 years with glioma. V and J are TRBV27 and TRBJ2-5; tentative D call: TRBD1 (5 bases). Sequencing used PBMCs, obtained from a glioma patient whose treatment included an IDH1 peptide vaccine. The CDR3 protein is CASSLHRRETQYF. DNA for the CDR3: TGTGCCAGCAGTTTACACAGGCGGGAGACCCAGTACTTC.